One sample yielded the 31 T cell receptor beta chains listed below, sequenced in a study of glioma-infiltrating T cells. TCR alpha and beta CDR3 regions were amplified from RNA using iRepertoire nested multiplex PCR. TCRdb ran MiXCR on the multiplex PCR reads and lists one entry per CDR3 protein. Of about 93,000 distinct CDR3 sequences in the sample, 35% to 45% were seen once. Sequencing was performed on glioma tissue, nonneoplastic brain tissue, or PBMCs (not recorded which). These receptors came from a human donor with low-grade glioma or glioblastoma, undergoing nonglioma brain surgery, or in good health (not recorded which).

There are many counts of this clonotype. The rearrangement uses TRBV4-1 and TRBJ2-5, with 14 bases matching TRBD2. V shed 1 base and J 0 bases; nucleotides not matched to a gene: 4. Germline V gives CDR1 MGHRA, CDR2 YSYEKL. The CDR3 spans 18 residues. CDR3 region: CASSQAGTSGRYQETQYF. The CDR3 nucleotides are TGCGCCAGCAGCCAAGCCGGGACTAGCGGGAGATACCAAGAGACCCAGTACTTC.

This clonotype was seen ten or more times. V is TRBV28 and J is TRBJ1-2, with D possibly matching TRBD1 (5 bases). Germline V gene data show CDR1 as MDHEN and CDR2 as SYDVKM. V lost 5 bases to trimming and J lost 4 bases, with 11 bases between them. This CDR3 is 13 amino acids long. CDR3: CASSPARVYGYTF. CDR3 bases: TGTGCCAGCAGTCCCGCCAGGGTCTATGGCTACACCTTC.

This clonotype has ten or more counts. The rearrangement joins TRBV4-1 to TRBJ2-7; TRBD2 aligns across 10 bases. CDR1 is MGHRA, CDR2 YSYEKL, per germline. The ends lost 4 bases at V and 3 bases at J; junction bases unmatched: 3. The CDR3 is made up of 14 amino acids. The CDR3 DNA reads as TGCGCCAGCAGCCGGACTAGCGGAGACTACGAGCAGTACTTC. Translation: CASSRTSGDYEQYF.

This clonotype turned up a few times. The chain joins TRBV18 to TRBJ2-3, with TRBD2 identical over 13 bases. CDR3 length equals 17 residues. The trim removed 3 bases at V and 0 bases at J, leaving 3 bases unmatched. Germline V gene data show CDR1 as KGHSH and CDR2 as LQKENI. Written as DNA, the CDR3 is TGTGCCAGCTCACCGACTAGCGGGGGGCCTAGCACAGATACGCAGTATTTT. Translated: CASSPTSGGPSTDTQYF. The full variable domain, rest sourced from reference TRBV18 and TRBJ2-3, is NAGVMQNPRHLVRRRGQEARLRCSPMKGHSHVYWYRQLPEEGLKFMVYLQKENIIDESGMPKERFSAEFPKEGPSILRIQQVVRGDSAAYFCASSPTSGGPSTDTQYFGPGTRLTVL.

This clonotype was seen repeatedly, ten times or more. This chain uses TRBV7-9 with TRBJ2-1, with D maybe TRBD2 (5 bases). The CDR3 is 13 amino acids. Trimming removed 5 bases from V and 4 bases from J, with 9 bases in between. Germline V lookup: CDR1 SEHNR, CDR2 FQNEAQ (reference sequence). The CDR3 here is CASSPGGYNEQFF. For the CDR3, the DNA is TGTGCCAGCAGCCCAGGAGGTTACAATGAGCAGTTCTTC.

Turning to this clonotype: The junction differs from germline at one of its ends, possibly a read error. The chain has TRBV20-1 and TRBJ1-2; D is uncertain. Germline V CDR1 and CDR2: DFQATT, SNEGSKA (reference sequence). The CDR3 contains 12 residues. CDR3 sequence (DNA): TGCAGTGCACAACGCGGGAGCTCTGGCTACGCATTC. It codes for CSAQRGSSGYAF.

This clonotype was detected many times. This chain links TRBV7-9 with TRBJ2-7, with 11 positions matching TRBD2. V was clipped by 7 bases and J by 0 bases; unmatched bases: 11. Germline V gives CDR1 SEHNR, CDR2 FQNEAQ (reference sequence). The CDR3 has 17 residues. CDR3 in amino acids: CASTTTIAGGLSYEQYF. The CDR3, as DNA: TGTGCCAGCACCACAACTATAGCGGGAGGGCTCTCCTACGAGCAGTACTTC.

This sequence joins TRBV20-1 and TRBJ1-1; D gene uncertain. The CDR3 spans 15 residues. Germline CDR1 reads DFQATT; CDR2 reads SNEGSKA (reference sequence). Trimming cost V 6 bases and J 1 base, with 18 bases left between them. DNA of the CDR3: TGCAGTGCCGACACTCGGACCGCTTGGAACACTGAAGCTTTCTTT. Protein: CSADTRTAWNTEAFF.

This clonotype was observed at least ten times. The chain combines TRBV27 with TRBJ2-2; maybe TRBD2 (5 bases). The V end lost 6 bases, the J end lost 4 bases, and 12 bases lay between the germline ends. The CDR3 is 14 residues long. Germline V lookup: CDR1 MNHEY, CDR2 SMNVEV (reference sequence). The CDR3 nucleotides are TGTGCCAGCAGCTATACCGCGGGCACCGGGGAGCTGTTTTTT. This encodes CASSYTAGTGELFF.

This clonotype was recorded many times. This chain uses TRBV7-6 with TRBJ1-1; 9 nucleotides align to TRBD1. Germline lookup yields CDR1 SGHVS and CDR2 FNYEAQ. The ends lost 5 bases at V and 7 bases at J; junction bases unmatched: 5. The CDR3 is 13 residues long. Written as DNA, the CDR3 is TGTGCCAGCAGCCCAAGGACAGGGGATGAAGCTTTCTTT. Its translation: CASSPRTGDEAFF.

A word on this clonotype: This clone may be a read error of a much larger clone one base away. CDR3 loop: CAILEDGTGELFF. DNA of the CDR3: TGTGCCATTCTCGAGGACGGGACCGGGGAGCTGTTTTTT. The chain uses TRBV6-1 and TRBJ2-2; unclear D gene. Germline CDR1 is MNHNS and CDR2 is SASEGT. The CDR3 sequence is 13 residues long. Trimming shortened V by 10 bases and J by 5 bases, and 14 bases separated the two germline ends.

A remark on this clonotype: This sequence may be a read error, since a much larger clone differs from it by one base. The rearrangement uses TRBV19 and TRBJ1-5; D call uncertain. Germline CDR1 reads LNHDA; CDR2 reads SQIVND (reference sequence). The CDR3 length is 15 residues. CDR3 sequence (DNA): TGTGCCAGTAGTATAGAGGAACTTAACAATCGGCCCCAGCATTTT. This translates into CASSIEELNNRPQHF.

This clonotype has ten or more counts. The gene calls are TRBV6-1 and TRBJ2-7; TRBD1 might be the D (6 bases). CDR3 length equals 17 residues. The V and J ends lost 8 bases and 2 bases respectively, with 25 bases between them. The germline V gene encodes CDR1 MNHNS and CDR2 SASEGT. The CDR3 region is CASGHASQGPRAYEQYF. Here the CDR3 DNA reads TGTGCCAGCGGTCACGCATCCCAGGGGCCACGAGCCTACGAGCAGTACTTC.

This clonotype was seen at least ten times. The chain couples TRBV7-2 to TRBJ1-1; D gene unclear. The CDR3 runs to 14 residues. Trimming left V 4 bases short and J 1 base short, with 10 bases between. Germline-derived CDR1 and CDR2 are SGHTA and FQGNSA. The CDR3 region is CASSSTTGNTEAFF. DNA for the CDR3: TGTGCCAGCAGCTCTACGACTGGGAACACTGAAGCTTTCTTT.

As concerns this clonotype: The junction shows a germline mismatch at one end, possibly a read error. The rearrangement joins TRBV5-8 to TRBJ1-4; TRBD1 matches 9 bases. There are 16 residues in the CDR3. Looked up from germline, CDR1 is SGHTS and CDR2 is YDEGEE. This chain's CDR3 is CTSSLGAGTGNEKLFF. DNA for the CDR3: TGTACCAGCAGCTTGGGCGCCGGGACAGGGAATGAAAAACTGTTTTTT. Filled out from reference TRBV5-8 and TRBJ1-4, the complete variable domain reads EAGVTQSPTHLIKTRGQQATLRCSPISGHTSVYWYQQALGLGLQFLLWYDEGEERNRGNFPPRFSGRQFPNYSSELNVNALELEDSALYLCTSSLGAGTGNEKLFFGSGTQLSVL.

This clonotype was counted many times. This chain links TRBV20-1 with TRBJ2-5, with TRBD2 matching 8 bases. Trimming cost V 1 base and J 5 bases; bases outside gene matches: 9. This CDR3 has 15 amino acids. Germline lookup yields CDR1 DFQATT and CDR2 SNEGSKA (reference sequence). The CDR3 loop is CSARGDGRAGETQYF. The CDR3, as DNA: TGCAGTGCTAGAGGTGACGGGAGGGCCGGGGAGACCCAGTACTTC.

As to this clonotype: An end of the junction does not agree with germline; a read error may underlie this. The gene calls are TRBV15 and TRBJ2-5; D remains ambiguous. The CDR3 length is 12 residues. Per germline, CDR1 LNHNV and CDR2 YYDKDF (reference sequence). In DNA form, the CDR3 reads TGTGCCACCAGCGGAGCTCTAGAGGCCCAGTACTTC. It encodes CATSGALEAQYF.

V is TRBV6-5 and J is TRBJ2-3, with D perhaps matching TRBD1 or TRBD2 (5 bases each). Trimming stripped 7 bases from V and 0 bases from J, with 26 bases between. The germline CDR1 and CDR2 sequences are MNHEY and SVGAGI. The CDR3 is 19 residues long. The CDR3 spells CASTQGRHRGRRSTDTQYF. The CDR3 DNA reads TGTGCCAGCACGCAAGGGAGACACCGGGGACGTCGTAGCACAGATACGCAGTATTTT.

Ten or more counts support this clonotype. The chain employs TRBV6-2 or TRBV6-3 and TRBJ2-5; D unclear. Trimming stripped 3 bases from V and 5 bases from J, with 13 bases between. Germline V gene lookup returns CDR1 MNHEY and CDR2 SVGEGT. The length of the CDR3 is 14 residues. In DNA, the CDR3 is TGTGCCAGCAGTTATTCCTCTTTCAGCGAGACCCAGTACTTC. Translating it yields CASSYSSFSETQYF.

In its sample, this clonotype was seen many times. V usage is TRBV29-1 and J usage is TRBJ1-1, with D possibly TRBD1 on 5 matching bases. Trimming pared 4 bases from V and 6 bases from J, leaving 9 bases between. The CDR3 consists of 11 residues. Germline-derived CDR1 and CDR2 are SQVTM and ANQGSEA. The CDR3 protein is CSVARGSEAFF. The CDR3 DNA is TGCAGCGTTGCCCGGGGCTCTGAAGCTTTCTTT.

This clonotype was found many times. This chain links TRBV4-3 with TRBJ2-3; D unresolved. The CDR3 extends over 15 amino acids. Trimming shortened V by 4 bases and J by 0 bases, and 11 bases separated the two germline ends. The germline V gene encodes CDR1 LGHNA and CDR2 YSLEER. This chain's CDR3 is CASSLGGSSTDTQYF. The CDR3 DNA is TGCGCCAGCAGCCTTGGTGGCTCTAGCACAGATACGCAGTATTTT.

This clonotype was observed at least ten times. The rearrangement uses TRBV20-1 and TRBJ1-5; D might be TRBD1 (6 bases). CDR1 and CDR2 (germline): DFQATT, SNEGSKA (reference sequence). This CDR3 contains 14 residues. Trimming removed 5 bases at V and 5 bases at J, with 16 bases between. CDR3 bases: TGCAGTGCTGCAGGCCGGGACACATATCAGCCCCAGCATTTT. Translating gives CSAAGRDTYQPQHF.

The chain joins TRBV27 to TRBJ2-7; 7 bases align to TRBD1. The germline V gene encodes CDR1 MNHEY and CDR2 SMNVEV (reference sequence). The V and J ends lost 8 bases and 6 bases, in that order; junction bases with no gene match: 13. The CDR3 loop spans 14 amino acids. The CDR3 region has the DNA TGTGCCAGCTCTTCGAGAGAGACAGGGTCCGAGCAGTACTTC. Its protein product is CASSSRETGSEQYF.

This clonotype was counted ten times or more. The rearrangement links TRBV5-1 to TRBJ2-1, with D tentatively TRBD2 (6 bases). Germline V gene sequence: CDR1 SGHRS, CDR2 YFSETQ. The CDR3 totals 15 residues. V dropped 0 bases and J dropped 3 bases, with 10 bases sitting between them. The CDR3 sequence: CASSLDGSGYNEQFF. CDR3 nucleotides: TGCGCCAGCAGCTTGGACGGGAGTGGCTACAATGAGCAGTTCTTC.

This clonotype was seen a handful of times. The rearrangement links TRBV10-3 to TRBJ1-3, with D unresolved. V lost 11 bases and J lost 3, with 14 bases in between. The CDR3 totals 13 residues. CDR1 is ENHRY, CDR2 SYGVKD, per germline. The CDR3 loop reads CAASGAVGNTIYF. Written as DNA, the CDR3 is TGTGCCGCCTCCGGAGCGGTTGGAAACACCATATATTTT.

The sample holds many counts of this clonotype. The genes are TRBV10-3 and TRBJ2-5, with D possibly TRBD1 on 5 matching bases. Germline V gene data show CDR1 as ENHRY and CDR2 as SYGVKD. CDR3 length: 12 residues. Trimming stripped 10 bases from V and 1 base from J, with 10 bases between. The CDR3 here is CATQGLQETQYF. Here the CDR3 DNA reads TGTGCCACCCAGGGCCTCCAAGAGACCCAGTACTTC.

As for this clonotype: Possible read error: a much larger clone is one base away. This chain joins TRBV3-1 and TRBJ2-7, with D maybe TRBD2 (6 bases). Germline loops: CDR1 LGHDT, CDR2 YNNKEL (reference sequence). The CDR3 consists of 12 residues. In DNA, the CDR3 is TGTGCCAGCAGCCACAAAGTCCAGGGACTTATATTC. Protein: CASSHKVQGLIF.

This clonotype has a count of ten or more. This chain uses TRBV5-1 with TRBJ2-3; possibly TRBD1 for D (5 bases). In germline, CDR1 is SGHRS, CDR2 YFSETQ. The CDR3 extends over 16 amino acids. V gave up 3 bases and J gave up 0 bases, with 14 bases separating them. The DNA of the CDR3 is TGCGCCAGCAGCTCAGGGATCCTAACTAGCACAGATACGCAGTATTTT. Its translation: CASSSGILTSTDTQYF.

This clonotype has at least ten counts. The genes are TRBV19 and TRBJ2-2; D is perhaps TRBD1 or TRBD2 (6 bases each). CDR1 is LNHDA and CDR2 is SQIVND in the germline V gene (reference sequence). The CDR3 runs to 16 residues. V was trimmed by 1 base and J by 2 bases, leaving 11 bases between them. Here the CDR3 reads CASSIGAGHNTGELFF. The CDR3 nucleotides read TGTGCCAGTAGTATAGGCGCGGGACATAACACCGGGGAGCTGTTTTTT. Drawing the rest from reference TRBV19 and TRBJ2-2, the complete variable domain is DGGITQSPKYLFRKEGQNVTLSCEQNLNHDAMYWYRQDPGQGLRLIYYSQIVNDFQKGDIAEGYSVSREKKESFPLTVTSAQKNPTAFYLCASSIGAGHNTGELFFGEGSRLTVL.

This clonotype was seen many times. The chain's CDR3 is CASSMPPVSYEQYF. The DNA of the CDR3 is TGTGCCAGCAGTATGCCGCCCGTCTCCTACGAGCAGTACTTC. V gene TRBV28 combines with J gene TRBJ2-7; unclear D gene. Trimming removed 5 bases from V and 0 bases from J, with 11 bases in between. CDR1 is MDHEN, CDR2 SYDVKM, per germline. The CDR3 extends over 14 amino acids.

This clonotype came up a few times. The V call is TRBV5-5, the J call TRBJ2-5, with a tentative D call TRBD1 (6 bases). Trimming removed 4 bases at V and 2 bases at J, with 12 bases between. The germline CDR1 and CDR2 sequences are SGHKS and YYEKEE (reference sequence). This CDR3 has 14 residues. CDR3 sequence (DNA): TGTGCCAGCAGCCCAGGGGTAGGACAAGAGACCCAGTACTTC. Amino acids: CASSPGVGQETQYF. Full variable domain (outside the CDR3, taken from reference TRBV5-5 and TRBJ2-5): DAGVTQSPTHLIKTRGQQVTLRCSPISGHKSVSWYQQVLGQGPQFIFQYYEKEERGRGNFPDRFSARQFPNYSSELNVNALLLGDSALYLCASSPGVGQETQYFGPGTRLLVL.